This passage covers 17 T cell receptor beta chains from one sample sequenced in a study of beta chain features in type 1 diabetes. Regarding the study as a whole: People with Type 1 diabetes carried modestly yet significantly shorter TCRB CDR3s in all four CD4+ subsets.

The authors reverse transcribed all of the isolated RNA, so sequencing captured expressed TCRB transcripts. Measured with immunoSEQ multiplex PCR; TCRdb has only the in-frame clones, and not every one. Of roughly 260,000 clones in the sample, 20% were seen once. Their specific antigens are unknown. Material: naive CD4+ T cells from blood. Receptors were obtained from a woman aged 40 to 49 with type 1 diabetes.

This clone came up a few times. The V call is TRBV4-3, the J call TRBJ2-2; TRBD2 is a possible D gene (6 bases). Germline CDR1 reads LGHNA; CDR2 reads YSLEER. CDR3 length equals 14 residues. V lost 1 base and J lost 6, with 9 bases in between. CDR3 residues: CASSQAGVPGELFF. CDR3 bases: TGCGCCAGCAGCCAAGCGGGAGTACCCGGGGAGCTGTTTTTT.

The V and J genes are TRBV6-6 and TRBJ1-2; D uncertain. Germline V lookup: CDR1 MNHNY, CDR2 SVGAGI (reference sequence). Trimming removed 10 bases from V and 4 bases from J, with 16 bases in between. The CDR3 is 13 residues long. The CDR3 here is CATRGGSGYGYTF. The CDR3 DNA reads TGTGCCACCCGGGGAGGGTCCGGCTATGGCTACACCTTC.

This clone was detected a few times. V is TRBV7-3 and J is TRBJ2-3; D possibly corresponds to TRBD1 (6 bases). Germline CDR1 reads SGHTA; CDR2 reads FQGTGA. V lost 5 bases and J lost 7, with 13 bases in between. CDR3 length: 13 residues. The CDR3: CASSADSPNTQYF. CDR3 in DNA: TGTGCCAGCAGCGCGGACAGTCCTAATACGCAGTATTTT.

Notes on this clone: Other nucleotide sequences from this sample produce the same CDR3. The chain has TRBV5-1 and TRBJ2-1; TRBD2 matches 11 bases. Trimming cost V 3 bases and J 9 bases; bases outside gene matches: 8. The CDR3 is 15 residues long. Germline-derived CDR1 and CDR2 are SGHRS and YFSETQ. DNA of the CDR3: TGCGCCAGCAGCTCAATAGCGGGGGGGCCGGGTGAGCAGTTCTTC. This codes for CASSSIAGGPGEQFF.

This clone has just a few counts. V gene TRBV18 combines with J gene TRBJ2-7, with D possibly being TRBD1 (6 bases). Looked up from germline, CDR1 is KGHSH and CDR2 is LQKENI. V lost 5 bases to trimming and J lost 3 bases, with 8 bases between them. The CDR3 length is 12 residues. CDR3 residues: CASSADSYEQYF. The CDR3 DNA follows: TGTGCCAGCTCAGCGGACAGCTACGAGCAGTACTTC.

In this sample, this clone turned up a few times. V is TRBV7-2 and J is TRBJ1-1, with 11 bases identical to TRBD1. Trimming took 2 bases from V and 4 from J; bases not matched to a gene: 6. Per germline, CDR1 SGHTA and CDR2 FQGNSA. This CDR3 has 16 residues. The CDR3 coding sequence is TGTGCCAGCAGCTTAAGGGACAGGGGGGTAAGCACTGAAGCTTTCTTT. This translates into CASSLRDRGVSTEAFF. The complete variable domain, with remaining parts taken from reference TRBV7-2 and TRBJ1-1, reads GAGVSQSPSNKVTEKGKDVELRCDPISGHTALYWYRQSLGQGLEFLIYFQGNSAPDKSGLPSDRFSAERTGGSVSTLTIQRTQQEDSAVYLCASSLRDRGVSTEAFFGQGTRLTVV.

The V call is TRBV7-3, the J call TRBJ2-2; D is unresolved. This CDR3 has 12 amino acids. The V gene lost 5 bases and the J gene lost 6 bases, with 7 bases spanning the gap. Germline V gene sequence: CDR1 SGHTA, CDR2 FQGTGA. The CDR3 sequence: CASSRVPGELFF. CDR3 DNA sequence: TGTGCCAGCAGCCGGGTCCCCGGGGAGCTGTTTTTT.

The chain carries TRBV4-3 and TRBJ1-6, with no clear D. V lost 4 bases to trimming and J lost 6 bases, with 13 bases between them. The germline V gene has CDR1 LGHNA and CDR2 YSLEER. There are 15 residues in the CDR3. The CDR3: CASSRWRETNSPLHF. In DNA form, the CDR3 reads TGCGCCAGCAGCCGTTGGCGGGAGACTAATTCACCCCTCCACTTT.

This clone was detected only a few times. This sequence joins TRBV23-1 and TRBJ1-5; 10 bases fit TRBD1. TRBV23-1 is an ORF, and what it does is uncertain. V shed 8 bases and J 3 bases; nucleotides not matched to a gene: 4. The CDR3 length is 14 residues. In nucleotides, the CDR3 is TGCGCCAGCCCGGGACAGGGGTTCAATCAGCCCCAGCATTTT. Protein: CASPGQGFNQPQHF.

This clone was seen a handful of times. This chain connects TRBV13 to TRBJ2-7, with D unresolved. CDR1 is PRHDT, CDR2 FYEKMQ, per germline (reference sequence). V was trimmed by 5 bases and J by 7 bases, leaving 15 bases between them. CDR3 length: 13 residues. The CDR3, as DNA: TGTGCCAGCAGCCCTCCATGGGTCGGGGAGCAGTACTTC. Amino acids: CASSPPWVGEQYF.

The V and J genes are TRBV7-9 and TRBJ2-1; the D gene is possibly TRBD2 (6 bases). Germline CDR1 reads SEHNR; CDR2 reads FQNEAQ (reference sequence). The CDR3 runs to 13 residues. Trimming stripped 5 bases from V and 6 bases from J, with 11 bases between. The CDR3 here is CASSMGTVNEQFF. The CDR3 region has the DNA TGTGCCAGCAGCATGGGGACTGTCAATGAGCAGTTCTTC.

This chain connects TRBV4-1 to TRBJ1-4; weak D call: TRBD1 (5 bases). Germline loops: CDR1 MGHRA, CDR2 YSYEKL. V lost 1 base to trimming and J lost 8 bases, with 11 bases between them. The CDR3 sequence is 14 residues long. CDR3 in amino acids: CASSQAGFREKLFF. CDR3 sequence (DNA): TGCGCCAGCAGCCAAGCAGGGTTCCGGGAAAAACTGTTTTTT.

This chain joins TRBV7-2 and TRBJ2-7; TRBD1 matches 12 bases. Germline V gene lookup returns CDR1 SGHTA and CDR2 FQGNSA. V gave up 5 bases and J gave up 3 bases; unmatched junction bases: 2. The CDR3 is 14 residues long. For the CDR3, the DNA is TGTGCCAGCAGCGGGGACAGGGGGCTCTACGAGCAGTACTTC. Protein: CASSGDRGLYEQYF.

This chain connects TRBV7-3 to TRBJ1-2; TRBD1 matches 8 bases. V trimming: 6 bases; J trimming: 4 bases; junction bases outside the gene matches: 7. CDR1 and CDR2 from the germline V gene are SGHTA and FQGTGA. The CDR3 loop spans 14 amino acids. Written as DNA, the CDR3 is TGTGCCAGCAGTCCATTCACAGGGGGCTATGGCTACACCTTC. Residues: CASSPFTGGYGYTF.

A few counts support this clone. The chain combines TRBV2 with TRBJ2-5; TRBD1 might be the D (6 bases). V was cut by 7 bases and J by 5 bases, with 14 bases left in between. CDR1 and CDR2 (germline): SNHLY, FYNNEI. There are 13 residues in the CDR3. The CDR3 bases are TGTGCCAGCATGGGGAACAGGGCGGAGACCCAGTACTTC. This translates into CASMGNRAETQYF.

The genes are TRBV15 and TRBJ1-1; 11 nucleotides line up with TRBD1. V shed 0 bases and J 4 bases; nucleotides not matched to a gene: 4. Per germline, CDR1 LNHNV and CDR2 YYDKDF (reference sequence). This CDR3 is built from 16 residues. CDR3 in amino acids: CATSRDPGTGGTEAFF. The DNA for the CDR3 is TGTGCCACCAGCAGAGACCCCGGGACAGGGGGCACTGAAGCTTTCTTT.

The chain employs TRBV4-3 and TRBJ2-7; a possible D gene is TRBD1 (5 bases). CDR1 is LGHNA, CDR2 YSLEER, per germline. Trimming pared 0 bases from V and 1 base from J, leaving 10 bases between. This CDR3 spans 15 amino acids. CDR3 DNA sequence: TGCGCCAGCAGCCAAGATCTGACAGCTTCCTACGAGCAGTACTTC. Translated, it gives CASSQDLTASYEQYF.